This T cell receptor (beta chain) was obtained from a study of Graves' ophthalmopathy and Graves' hyperthyroidism. The CDR3 has 16 residues. The germline V gene encodes CDR1 ENHRY and CDR2 SYGVKD. As to this clonotype: One end of the junction fails to match germline, which may point to a read error.

RNA transcripts were the template, and TCR beta CDR3 regions were amplified from them. Amplification began with first-round RT-PCR using HTBI primers, then second-round multiplex PCR was performed. MiXCR was run by TCRdb on the multiplex PCR reads, yielding one entry per CDR3 protein. The sample lists 200,000 to 250,000 distinct CDR3 sequences; around 42% were seen once. The genes are TRBV10-3 and TRBJ2-5, with 7 positions matching TRBD1. Specimen: peripheral blood. The source is an adult man with Graves' ophthalmopathy. The CDR3 loop reads CASSYGQGVTQETQYF. CDR3 nucleotides: TGTGCCAGCAGTTACGGGCAGGGGGTAACCCAAGAGACCCAGTACTTC.